Sequencing of this TCR beta chain was carried out in a study of OX40 agonist ivuxolimab in advanced cancers. Study-wide context: With a range of roughly 23 to 79, age averaged approximately 60 years, and around 83% were male. Of the participants, approximately 38% had some prior anti-PD-1, anti-PD-L1 or anti-CTLA-4 therapy, which was allowed.

Findings of the study overall: Both blood CD4+ and CD8+ T cells showed clonal growth by week 6 at 0.1 to 3.0 mg/kg.

V lost 0 bases and J lost 2, with 17 bases in between. Germline values: CDR1 LGHNA, CDR2 YNFKEQ. The CDR3 extends over 17 amino acids. Here immunoSEQ multiplex PCR was the method, and the copy in TCRdb shows in-frame clones only, minus some. This sample has under 90,000 clones, with roughly 84% found just once. As for this clone: Its target is not known.

The chain joins TRBV4-2 to TRBJ2-7, with D uncertain. The specimen comprised CD4+ or CD8+ T cells sorted from blood, sampled in a trial of the OX40 agonist ivuxolimab. The sequence came from an adult with an advanced solid tumor such as melanoma, head and neck, liver or kidney cancer. This chain's CDR3 is CASSQDHATDPTYEQYF. The CDR3 coding sequence is TGTGCCAGCAGCCAAGATCACGCGACCGATCCTACCTACGAGCAGTACTTC.